This is a list of T cell receptor beta chains from one sample in a study of vaccination effects on CD4 cells after COVID-19. The antigens for these receptors are not known. Assay: immunoSEQ multiplex PCR; the TCRdb copy retains only in-frame clones and omits some. Of about 73,000 clones listed, roughly 75% are singletons. The sample consisted of CD4+ T cells from PBMCs cultured without peptide, taken after COVID-19 vaccination. These receptors were obtained from a human donor who received a COVID-19 vaccine. Each CDR3 is given with its conserved first and last residue. The listing skips clone size in some rows; elsewhere it reads once, few, many or a size class.

CASSLPYGQIGTGKGNEQFF TRBV28 NA
CASSVGGLSNQPQHF TRBV2 few
CAWSLSLNTEAFF TRBV30 NA
CASSQMGSQAFF TRBV3-1/TRBV3-2 NA
CASRTSQGLNTIYF TRBV6-5 NA
CASSPLLAMNTEAFF TRBV5-1 NA
CASSSFTGVNEQFF TRBV5-1 NA
CASTLGQGLQTQYF TRBV3-1/TRBV3-2 NA
CASSRGGTYNEQFF TRBV6-5 NA
CASIGTGTNEKLFF TRBV19 NA
CASSTSRTGIGGYTF TRBV19 NA
CASSFYRPNTEAFF TRBV7-8 NA
CATSDSGHTDTQYF TRBV24-1 NA
CASSALSRAEYGYTF TRBV9 NA
CASSRDRVLQETQYF TRBV4-1 NA
CASSQETQYF TRBV23-1 NA
CASSLSGGVHNTQYF TRBV18 few
CASRLRTGDTGELFF TRBV28 few
CASGLASGELFF TRBV6-6 NA
CASSSSRDNQPQHF TRBV27 few
CASRVMGLDYGYTF TRBV5-1 NA
CASSIGEGQETQYF TRBV7-7 NA
CASSVGQGIDTEAFF TRBV6-6 few
CASSLDRNTEAFF TRBV2 NA
CASSPDRRGYTF TRBV3-1/TRBV3-2 NA
CASTKGDGDTQYF TRBV2 NA
CAWSRAAYGYTF TRBV30 few
CASSEGGYNSPLHF TRBV6-4 NA
CASSRTDSEAFF TRBV7-9 once